This T cell receptor (beta chain) is from a study of T cell repertoires in urothelial bladder cancer (dated by TCRdb to the late 2010s). The study in broad terms: Of the roughly 12 resected lesions, three were clinically staged as cT0, three as cTa, three as cT1 and three as cT2 or greater. Twelve patients who had bladder lesions and were undergoing transurethral resection were prospectively identified. In the study, clonality of the TCR repertoire in bladder tumors was compared against clonality in benign bladder inflammation. A total of 11 to 12 resected bladder lesions, made up of urothelial carcinoma (UC+) and benign (UC-) specimens, were studied.

Beyond this particular receptor, the publication reports: Urothelial carcinoma specimens had fewer T cells than benign specimens, with medians of roughly 5,600 and 26,000. Median tumor infiltrating lymphocyte percentage was approximately 1.9% in carcinoma specimens and approximately 12% in benign specimens. In carcinoma specimens, up to 17% of infiltrating lymphocytes were accounted for by a single T-cell clone, compared with roughly 2% in benign specimens.

The immunoSEQ assay was used to sequence the CDR3 region of the TCR beta chain. As for how the authors treated the data: For each specimen, T-cell fraction, clonal dominance and maximum TCR clone frequency were calculated. Sourced from immuneACCESS, this table was stored by TCRdb with only in-frame sequences that have V and J called. A share of the clones is absent; for the studies checked, an unresolved V gene accounts for under half, and the remainder has no known explanation. From that table come the V and J calls and clone size; the DNA was used to work out D and trimming. This sample gives about 14,000 clones in total; around 64% of them show up just once. The ten largest account for around 9.5% of the sample. Bladder lesion specimens were collected at transurethral resection and stored at -80C. DNA was isolated from bladder specimens obtained during transurethral resection. From cysteine to phenylalanine, the CDR3 is 14 amino acids long. The kept DNA is CDR3 alone, 42 bases in frame from the first base. The germline V gene specifies SGHAT as CDR1 and FQNNGV as CDR2. Trimming at the junction amounts to 5 bases on V and 5 bases on J, and the germline ends lie 16 bases apart.

A note on this clone: Its antigen has not been determined. Base quality data are lacking; no much larger clone is found one base away.

The sequenced sample consisted of tumor-infiltrating cells from bladder cancer. This receptor was taken from a human donor with urothelial carcinoma. The chain employs TRBV11-2 and TRBJ2-7; perhaps TRBD2 is the D gene, with 7 bases matching. The CDR3 region: CASSGWGGTDEQYF. Here is the DNA: TGTGCCAGCAGCGGTTGGGGGGGCACCGACGAGCAGTACTTC.